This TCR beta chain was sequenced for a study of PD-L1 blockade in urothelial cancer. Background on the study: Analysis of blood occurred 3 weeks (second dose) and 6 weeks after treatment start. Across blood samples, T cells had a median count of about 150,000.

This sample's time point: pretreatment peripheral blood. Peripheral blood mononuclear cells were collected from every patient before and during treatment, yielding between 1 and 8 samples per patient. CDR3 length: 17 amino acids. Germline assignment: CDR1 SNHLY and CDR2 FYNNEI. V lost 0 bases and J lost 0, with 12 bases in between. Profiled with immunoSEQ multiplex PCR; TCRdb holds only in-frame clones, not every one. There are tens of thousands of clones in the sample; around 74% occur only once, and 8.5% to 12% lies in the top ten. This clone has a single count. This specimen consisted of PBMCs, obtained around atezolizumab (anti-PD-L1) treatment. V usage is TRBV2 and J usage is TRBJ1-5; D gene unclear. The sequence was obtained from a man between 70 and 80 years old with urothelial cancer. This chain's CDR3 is CASSEALGGYSNQPQHF. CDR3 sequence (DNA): TGTGCCAGCAGTGAAGCGCTTGGAGGGTATAGCAATCAGCCCCAGCATTTT.